These T cell receptor beta chains were read from a single sample in a study of early T cells in non-severe SARS-CoV-2 infection. Each CDR3 protein is one row after TCRdb ran MiXCR on the 5' RACE reads. Of tens of thousands of distinct CDR3 sequences in the sample, around 4.2% are singletons; the top ten hold about 4.4%. Sequenced sample: whole blood. Receptors were obtained from an adult who was a healthcare worker with PCR-confirmed SARS-CoV-2 infection or an uninfected control (not recorded which). Each CDR3 is given with its conserved first and last residue. The D gene is left open where the match is weak. Only some rows state a clone size, as once, few, many or a class for expanded clones.

clone_size cdr3_length d_call j_call v_call cdr3_nt cdr3_aa
few 17 TRBD1 TRBJ2-7 TRBV4-1 TGCGCCAGCAGCCAAGAAGTTAGGGGGCAGGGCCTCTACGAGCAGTACTTC CASSQEVRGQGLYEQYF
many 13 NA TRBJ2-5 TRBV28 TGTGCCAGCAGTTCCTCCGTTCCGGAGACCCAGTACTTC CASSSSVPETQYF
many 15 NA TRBJ2-3 TRBV5-1 TGCGCCAGCAGCTTGGGGACACAAGGGACAGATACGCAGTATTTT CASSLGTQGTDTQYF
NA 15 NA TRBJ2-6 TRBV7-3 TGTGCCAGCAGCCCTCCCAGGGTCGGGGCCAACGTCCTGACTTTC CASSPPRVGANVLTF
NA 14 NA TRBJ2-5 TRBV29-1 TGCAGCGTTGAAGATGAGGGCCTGATAGAGACCCAGTACTTC CSVEDEGLIETQYF
NA 14 TRBD2 TRBJ2-7 TRBV13 TGTGCCAGCAGCGGACTAGTGGGAGATGAAGAGCAGTACTTC CASSGLVGDEEQYF
few 13 TRBD2 TRBJ2-3 TRBV7-6 TGTGCCAGCAGCTTAGCGCGGGGGGATACGCAGTATTTT CASSLARGDTQYF
few 12 NA TRBJ1-1 TRBV10-1 TGCGCCAGCAAACGGCTGAACACTGAAGCTTTCTTT CASKRLNTEAFF
many 15 TRBD2 TRBJ2-1 TRBV20-1 TGCAGTGCTAGGACCGGGAGGGGTTCCTACAATGAGCAGTTCTTC CSARTGRGSYNEQFF
NA 15 TRBD1 TRBJ2-5 TRBV2 TGTGCCAGCAGTGTCGACAGGGGAGGCCAAGAGACCCAGTACTTC CASSVDRGGQETQYF
medium-sized 14 NA TRBJ2-7 TRBV20-1 TGCAGTGCTAGAGGGCGAGCTGCGGGGCTCGAGCAGTACTTC CSARGRAAGLEQYF
NA 12 TRBD2 TRBJ2-3 TRBV5-1 TGCGCCAGCCGGGAGGGTGCAGATACGCAGTATTTT CASREGADTQYF
NA 16 TRBD1 TRBJ2-7 TRBV7-9 TGTGCCAGCAGCTTATGGTGGGGGGACAGGGCCTACGAGCAGTACTTC CASSLWWGDRAYEQYF
many 13 NA TRBJ2-3 TRBV20-1 TGCAGTGCTTTTCAGGGGGGAACAGATACGCAGTATTTT CSAFQGGTDTQYF
NA 15 NA TRBJ2-3 TRBV5-1 TGCGCCAGCAGGGGGGCTCTTGACCGTGGTGATACGCAGTATTTT CASRGALDRGDTQYF
NA 14 TRBD1 TRBJ2-3 TRBV3-1 TGTGCCAGCAGCCAACAGGGGGGCACAGATACGCAGTATTTT CASSQQGGTDTQYF
medium-sized 17 TRBD2 TRBJ2-1 TRBV7-2 TGTGCCAGCAGCCCCCAGGCCGCGGGAGTAACCTACAATGAGCAGTTCTTC CASSPQAAGVTYNEQFF
many 12 NA TRBJ2-7 TRBV27 TGTGCCAGCAGTCCGACTAGGGGCGAGCAGTACTTC CASSPTRGEQYF
many 15 TRBD2 TRBJ2-4 TRBV20-1 TGCAGTGCTAGAGATTTCGGGGGAGGGAAAAACATTCAGTACTTC CSARDFGGGKNIQYF
few 13 NA TRBJ2-7 TRBV15 TGTGCCACCAGCAGAGATAGGGGAAACGAGCAGTACTTC CATSRDRGNEQYF
medium-sized 14 NA TRBJ1-1 TRBV5-1 TGCGCCAGCAGCGTGTCAGGGTGGGGGACTGAAGCTTTCTTT CASSVSGWGTEAFF
NA 14 NA TRBJ2-1 TRBV20-1 TGCAGTGCTAGAGACCCCCAGAGGGCGGGGGAGCAGTTCTTC CSARDPQRAGEQFF
NA 13 TRBD1 TRBJ1-5 TRBV28 TGTGCCAGCAGACAGGGGGCGGATCAGCCCCAGCATTTT CASRQGADQPQHF
many 13 NA TRBJ2-3 TRBV29-1 TGCAGCGAGAAGGAAAGCTTGGCAGATACGCAGTATTTT CSEKESLADTQYF
NA 18 TRBD2 TRBJ2-3 TRBV5-1 TGCGCCAGCAGCTTGGCGGGACTAGCGGGAGGCAACACAGATACGCAGTATTTT CASSLAGLAGGNTDTQYF
few 15 NA TRBJ2-7 TRBV7-2 TGTGCCAGCAGCTTACGGTGGCAGGTCGTTCTAGGGCAGTACTTC CASSLRWQVVLGQYF
many 14 TRBD2 TRBJ2-2 TRBV3-1 TGTGCCAGCAGCCTAGCGGGAGTACCCGGGGAGCTGTTTTTT CASSLAGVPGELFF
many 15 TRBD1 TRBJ1-5 TRBV18 TGTGCCAGCTCTGCCGGGACAGGGGACAATCAGCCCCAGCATTTT CASSAGTGDNQPQHF
NA 14 TRBD1 TRBJ1-1 TRBV12-3/TRBV12-4 TGTGCCAGCAGTAGACAGGGCTTGAACACTGAAGCTTTCTTT CASSRQGLNTEAFF
NA 15 NA TRBJ2-2 TRBV7-3 TGTGCCAGCAGCCCGAGGTTCGGGAGCACCGGGGAGCTGTTTTTT CASSPRFGSTGELFF
many 15 TRBD2 TRBJ2-1 TRBV5-1 TGCGCCAGCAGGCCCTGGACTAGCGGGAACAATGAGCAGTTCTTC CASRPWTSGNNEQFF
many 15 NA TRBJ2-1 TRBV28 TGTGCCAGCAGTTTAATCGAAGAGGCCCGCAATGAGCAGTTCTTC CASSLIEEARNEQFF
many 15 NA TRBJ2-1 TRBV15 TGTGCCACCAGCACCCGAAGCGGGTCCTACAATGAGCAGTTCTTC CATSTRSGSYNEQFF
few 16 TRBD2 TRBJ2-5 TRBV11-2 TGTGCCAGCAGTTCCGGACTAGCGGGGGACCAAGAGACCCAGTACTTC CASSSGLAGDQETQYF
many 13 NA TRBJ1-1 TRBV29-1 TGCAGCGTTGAGGGACAAGCCAACACTGAAGCTTTCTTT CSVEGQANTEAFF
many 15 TRBD1 TRBJ1-3 TRBV29-1 TGCAGCGTTTCCCGGGACAGGGGCACTGGAAACACCATATATTTT CSVSRDRGTGNTIYF
few 14 TRBD1 TRBJ2-7 TRBV30 TGTGCCTGGAGGACGACAGGGCGCTCCTACGAGCAGTACTTC CAWRTTGRSYEQYF
many 15 NA TRBJ2-7 TRBV7-8 TGTGCCAGCAGCCCCGGGACGGAGGCCACCTACGAGCAGTACTTC CASSPGTEATYEQYF
many 15 TRBD1 TRBJ2-3 TRBV5-4 TGTGCCAGCAGCGAGGGACAGGCGAGCACAGATACGCAGTATTTT CASSEGQASTDTQYF
medium-sized 15 NA TRBJ2-1 TRBV2 TGTGCCAGCGCCGCCTCCCGAGGGTCCTACAATGAGCAGTTCTTC CASAASRGSYNEQFF
few 13 TRBD1 TRBJ2-7 TRBV29-1 TGCAGCGCCCTACAGGGGAGCTCCTACGAGCAGTACTTC CSALQGSSYEQYF
few 11 NA TRBJ2-7 TRBV20-1 TGCAGTGCCTACTTATCCTACGAACAGTACTTC CSAYLSYEQYF
NA 12 NA TRBJ1-3 TRBV10-3 TGTGCCATCAGTGACTCTCAGGACACCATATATTTT CAISDSQDTIYF
many 17 TRBD2 TRBJ2-7 TRBV20-1 TGCAGTGCCTACCCCCCAGAAGCGGGAGGGCGCCCTGGAGAGCAGTACTTC CSAYPPEAGGRPGEQYF
many 15 TRBD1 TRBJ2-2 TRBV4-1 TGCGCCAGCAGCCATCCGGGACAGGGCACCGGGGAGCTGTTTTTT CASSHPGQGTGELFF
many 14 NA TRBJ2-3 TRBV28 TGTGCCAGCGGCAAAGCGGGCACCGCAGATACGCAGTATTTT CASGKAGTADTQYF
NA 15 TRBD2 TRBJ2-3 TRBV28 TGTGCCAGCAGTTTATGGGCTAGCGGGAGTAATACGCAGTATTTT CASSLWASGSNTQYF
many 13 NA TRBJ2-7 TRBV4-1 TGCGCCAGCAGCCAAACCACAACCTACGAGCAGTACTTC CASSQTTTYEQYF
few 13 NA TRBJ2-1 TRBV12-3/TRBV12-4 TGTGCCAGCAGTTTACAGCGGCGCAATGAGCAGTTCTTC CASSLQRRNEQFF
many 19 TRBD2 TRBJ2-6 TRBV7-9 TGTGCCAGCAGCTTAGCGGCCGGGAGGATCGGCTCTGGGGCCAACGTCCTGACTTTC CASSLAAGRIGSGANVLTF
many 11 NA TRBJ2-7 TRBV9 TGTGCCAGCAGCGGGGGGACGGAGCAGTACTTC CASSGGTEQYF
many 16 TRBD2 TRBJ2-1 TRBV20-1 TGCAGTGCTAGAGTCCTACTAGCGGGGGGCTACAATGAGCAGTTCTTC CSARVLLAGGYNEQFF
many 11 NA TRBJ2-7 TRBV27 TGTGCCAGCGGGGGAATTTACGAGCAGTACTTC CASGGIYEQYF